The next 16 T cell receptor beta chains were all read from a single sample in a study of T cell responses to AZD1222 COVID-19 vaccine. Sequencing was performed with immunoSEQ multiplex PCR; in TCRdb, only in-frame clones are kept and a portion is missing. Found here are 170,000 or so clones, approximately 90% of them singletons; the top ten hold approximately 2.8%. Sequences were derived from peripheral blood, sampled on day 0 of AZD1222 vaccination. Receptor source: an adult in good health.

Regarding this clone: Other DNA sequences in the sample encode the same CDR3. The gene calls are TRBV5-8 and TRBJ2-5; 8 nucleotides line up with TRBD1. Trimming cost V 4 bases and J 12 bases; bases outside gene matches: 8. The CDR3 is 12 residues long. Germline-derived CDR1 and CDR2 are SGHTS and YDEGEE. The CDR3 here is CASSPTGVVEYF. DNA of the CDR3: TGTGCCAGCAGCCCGACAGGGGTGGTGGAGTACTTC.

This clone was observed once. The chain uses TRBV4-2 and TRBJ2-1, with TRBD2 matching over 8 bases. Germline trimming cut 0 bases from V and 6 bases from J; bases unmatched to any gene: 10. This CDR3 is built from 17 residues. Germline V CDR1 and CDR2: LGHNA, YNFKEQ. The CDR3: CASSQESSGGPFNEQFF. The CDR3 DNA reads as TGTGCCAGCAGCCAAGAATCCAGCGGGGGCCCATTCAATGAGCAGTTCTTC.

The chain combines TRBV3-1 (or the pseudogene TRBV3-2) with TRBJ2-4; possible D gene TRBD1, 5 bases. The V and J ends lost 6 bases and 8 bases respectively, with 14 bases between them. The CDR3 extends over 13 amino acids. Looked up from germline, CDR1 is LGHDT and CDR2 is YNNKEL (reference sequence). The CDR3 DNA is TGTGCCAGCAGACCCCAGGGTGAGGACATTCAGTACTTC. It specifies CASRPQGEDIQYF.

The chain couples TRBV7-9 to TRBJ2-7, with no clear D. CDR1 is SEHNR and CDR2 is FQNEAQ in the germline V gene (reference sequence). The CDR3 has 12 amino acids. Trimming shortened V by 2 bases and J by 2 bases, and 4 bases separated the two germline ends. CDR3 nucleotides: TGTGCCAGCAGCTTACAGGCCTACGAGCAGTACTTC. Protein: CASSLQAYEQYF. Filled out from reference TRBV7-9 and TRBJ2-7, the complete variable domain reads DTGVSQNPRHKITKRGQNVTFRCDPISEHNRLYWYRQTLGQGPEFLTYFQNEAQLEKSRLLSDRFSAERPKGSFSTLEIQRTEQGDSAMYLCASSLQAYEQYFGPGTRLTVT.

Only a few counts were recorded for this clone. The gene calls are TRBV3-1 (or the pseudogene TRBV3-2) and TRBJ1-2; the D is unclear. From germline, CDR1 is LGHDT and CDR2 YNNKEL (reference sequence). The CDR3 contains 16 residues. V was trimmed by 3 bases and J by 6 bases, leaving 20 bases between them. The CDR3 sequence is CASSHLAEGIVNGYTF. CDR3 bases: TGTGCCAGCAGCCATTTAGCTGAGGGCATAGTGAATGGCTACACCTTC.

The chain has TRBV5-6 and TRBJ1-3; 7 positions match TRBD1. This CDR3 spans 14 amino acids. J lost 4 bases, V lost 4 bases, and 5 bases had no gene match. Germline CDR1 reads SGHDT; CDR2 reads YYEEEE. The CDR3 spells CASSIGTEGNTIYF. The CDR3, as DNA: TGTGCCAGCAGCATCGGGACAGAAGGAAACACCATATATTTT.

The J gene is TRBJ2-1, the V gene TRBV2; TRBD1 might be the D (5 bases). Looked up from germline, CDR1 is SNHLY and CDR2 is FYNNEI. With 1 base removed from V and 4 bases from J, the gap between germline ends came to 8 bases. The CDR3 is made up of 14 amino acids. The CDR3 sequence: CASSEGQGYNEQFF. CDR3 nucleotide sequence: TGTGCCAGCAGTGAAGGGCAGGGTTACAATGAGCAGTTCTTC.

This chain joins TRBV27 and TRBJ1-2, with 10 bases matching TRBD1. With 1 base clipped from V and 5 bases from J, the junction kept 13 bases outside the gene matches. The CDR3 consists of 18 residues. Looked up from germline, CDR1 is MNHEY and CDR2 is SMNVEV (reference sequence). This chain's CDR3 is CASSLWAPDRGRLYGYTF. CDR3 nucleotides: TGTGCCAGCAGTTTATGGGCCCCTGACAGGGGGCGTTTATATGGCTACACCTTC.

The V and J genes are TRBV29-1 and TRBJ1-1; 9 positions agree with TRBD1. Germline V gives CDR1 SQVTM, CDR2 ANQGSEA. The CDR3 has 15 amino acids. The J segment lost 4 bases and the V segment lost 4 bases, leaving 10 bases of the junction unmatched. This chain's CDR3 is CSVAPGTGRGTEAFF. The CDR3, as DNA: TGCAGCGTTGCCCCCGGGACAGGGCGGGGCACTGAAGCTTTCTTT.

The chain joins TRBV7-6 to TRBJ2-2, with 8 bases that match TRBD1. CDR1 is SGHVS and CDR2 is FNYEAQ in the germline V gene. There are 17 residues in the CDR3. V shed 1 base, J shed 1 base, and the junction held 5 bases outside the gene matches. The CDR3, as DNA: TGTGCCAGCAGCTTAGTCCACGGGACAGGGAACACCGGGGAGCTGTTTTTT. It codes for CASSLVHGTGNTGELFF.

Comments on this clone: Compared with germline, one end of the junction differs, possibly owing to a read error. The V gene is TRBV6-6, the J gene TRBJ1-5; possibly TRBD1 for D (5 bases). The CDR3 contains 14 residues. Germline CDR1 reads MNHNY; CDR2 reads SVGAGI (reference sequence). This CDR3 reads CASSSPGQYQPQHF. Written as DNA, the CDR3 is TGTGCCAGCAGTAGCCCGGGGCAGTATCAACCCCAGCATTTT.

This rearrangement joins TRBV2 to TRBJ1-5; the D gene is possibly TRBD1 (6 bases). The V gene's germline CDR1 is SNHLY and CDR2 FYNNEI. The CDR3 is 18 residues long. V was cut by 5 bases and J by 3 bases, with 23 bases left in between. In nucleotides, the CDR3 is TGTGCCAGCAGTCTACCCTGGGGGGCGGGCATGGACAATCAGCCCCAGCATTTT. Amino acid sequence: CASSLPWGAGMDNQPQHF.

The CDR3 bases are TGCGCCAGCAGCATGGGAGGACAGGGGGCAAACACCATATATTTT. It encodes CASSMGGQGANTIYF. The V gene is TRBV5-1, the J gene TRBJ1-3; TRBD1 agrees at 11 bases. The CDR3 runs to 15 residues. Germline V gene lookup returns CDR1 SGHRS and CDR2 YFSETQ. V lost 4 bases to trimming and J lost 6 bases; unmatched junction nucleotides: 6.

This chain uses TRBV19 with TRBJ2-3; tentatively, D is TRBD1 (6 bases). The CDR3 contains 15 residues. CDR1 and CDR2 (germline): LNHDA, SQIVND (reference sequence). The ends were cut back, 4 bases at V and 1 base at J, with 12 bases in the middle. The CDR3 sequence is CASSRDTVGTDTQYF. CDR3 DNA sequence: TGTGCCAGTAGTAGGGACACGGTAGGCACAGATACGCAGTATTTT.

This clone has only one observation. The rearrangement links TRBV7-3 to TRBJ1-5; TRBD1 might be the D (6 bases). Germline lookup yields CDR1 SGHTA and CDR2 FQGTGA. CDR3 size: 22 residues. The CDR3 protein is CGAPPRRNGREFAGDSNQPQHF. As DNA, the CDR3 is TGTGGGGCCCCACCAAGGCGCAATGGTCGTGAGTTCGCAGGGGATAGCAATCAGCCCCAGCATTTT.

A single count supports this clone. V and J are TRBV12-5 and TRBJ1-1, with D unclear. V was clipped by 4 bases and J by 6 bases, with 9 bases between them. Per germline, CDR1 LGHNT and CDR2 FRNRAP. CDR3 length: 12 amino acids. CDR3 sequence (DNA): TGTGCTAGTGGTTCCTCCCCCTCTGAAGCTTTCTTT. The encoded protein is CASGSSPSEAFF. The variable domain in full, completed from reference TRBV12-5 and TRBJ1-1, reads DARVTQTPRHKVTEMGQEVTMRCQPILGHNTVFWYRQTMMQGLELLAYFRNRAPLDDSGMPKDRFSAEMPDATLATLKIQPSEPRDSAVYFCASGSSPSEAFFGQGTRLTVV.